A selection of T cell receptor beta chains follows, all from one sample in a study of blood T cells in healthy people across ages. TCRdb re-called the 5' RACE reads with MiXCR, one entry per CDR3 protein. This table has roughly 860,000 distinct CDR3 sequences, approximately 67% appearing once. Sequencing input: blood. These receptors all come from a man between 25 and 39 years old in good health. The CDR3 runs from the conserved cysteine through the conserved F or W. A D gene is named only where the DNA matches it firmly. Clone sizes are given selectively: once, few, many, or a class where the clone is expanded.

D gene	clone size	V gene	J gene	CDR3 DNA	CDR3 protein
TRBD1	.	TRBV12-3/TRBV12-4	TRBJ1-5	TGTGCCAGCAGCCCGACAGGGAACGTAGATCAGCCCCAGCATTTT	CASSPTGNVDQPQHF
TRBD1	.	TRBV27	TRBJ1-2	TGTGCCAGCAGTTTATTCCGGCAGGGGGAGTACTATGGCTACACCTTC	CASSLFRQGEYYGYTF
TRBD1	.	TRBV25-1	TRBJ1-4	TGTGCCAGCAGTGCGGACAGGGGGGATGAAAAACTGTTTTTT	CASSADRGDEKLFF
.	.	TRBV28	TRBJ2-2	TGTGCCAGCAGAAGTCGGGTGGCGAACACCGGGGAGCTGTTTTTT	CASRSRVANTGELFF
TRBD2	.	TRBV7-2	TRBJ2-1	TGTGCCAGCAGTTTTAGCGGGGGACCGACCAATGAGCAGTTCTTC	CASSFSGGPTNEQFF
.	.	TRBV21-1	TRBJ1-4	TGTGCCAGCAATAACAGGGGAACTAATGAAAAACTGTTTTTT	CASNNRGTNEKLFF
TRBD2	.	TRBV29-1	TRBJ2-7	TGCAGCGTTGAAGGACTAGCGGACGAGCAGTACTTC	CSVEGLADEQYF
TRBD1	few	TRBV20-1	TRBJ1-5	TGCAGTGCTAGGGAGGGGGCCACCCCAAATCAGTCCCAGCATTTT	CSAREGATPNQSQHF
TRBD2	.	TRBV27	TRBJ2-5	TGTGCCAGCAGTTTATGGTCGGGGGGGAGGGAGCAGTACTTC	CASSLWSGGREQYF
TRBD2	.	TRBV28	TRBJ2-7	TGTGCCAGCAGTTCAGCGGGGTCGGGCGAGCAGTACTTC	CASSSAGSGEQYF
.	many	TRBV7-7	TRBJ2-3	TGTGCCAGCAGCTTAAATACGGGAGCAGGCACAGATACGCAGTATTTT	CASSLNTGAGTDTQYF
.	.	TRBV6-2/TRBV6-3	TRBJ2-6	TGTGCCAGCGTTAGGCACTCTGGGGCCAACGTCCTGACTTTC	CASVRHSGANVLTF
.	.	TRBV6-5	TRBJ2-4	TGTGCCAGCAGTTACTCCCAGACAGAAAACATTCAGTACTTC	CASSYSQTENIQYF
.	.	TRBV14	TRBJ2-5	TGTGCCAGCAGCCCGAGTGCGGGGTACCGGGAGACCCAGTACTTC	CASSPSAGYRETQYF
.	.	TRBV5-1	TRBJ1-6	TGCGCCGTGCCCGATTCACCCCTCCACTTT	CAVPDSPLHF
TRBD2	.	TRBV7-3	TRBJ2-5	TGTGCCAGCAGCTTATACACACATGGAGCGGGGAGGGAGCAGTACTTC	CASSLYTHGAGREQYF
TRBD2	many	TRBV4-2	TRBJ2-3	TGTGCCAGCACCCCCAGCGGGGGGGAGCCAGATACGCAGTATTTT	CASTPSGGEPDTQYF
.	few	TRBV6-5	TRBJ2-3	TGTGCCAGCAGTAACCTAGCGGATACGCAGTATTTT	CASSNLADTQYF
TRBD2	.	TRBV7-2	TRBJ2-7	TGTGCCAGCAGCTTAGCGCTAAGGCGGGGGGGCTACGAGCAGTACTTC	CASSLALRRGGYEQYF
.	.	TRBV6-5	TRBJ2-7	TGTGCCAGCAGTTACTCGTCGGGACCGGCCTTGGAGCAGTACTTC	CASSYSSGPALEQYF
.	.	TRBV2	TRBJ1-1	TGTGCCAGCGTCCCTCCCGGGACAAGGAACACTGAAGCTTTCTTT	CASVPPGTRNTEAFF
.	.	TRBV11-1	TRBJ2-2	TGTGCCAGCAGCCCGGCCGGCGGGGAGCTGTTTTTT	CASSPAGGELFF
.	.	TRBV11-2	TRBJ1-2	TGTGCCAGCAGCACTACTCCGGGACAAGGGCTAAACACCTTC	CASSTTPGQGLNTF
TRBD1	once	TRBV30	TRBJ1-2	TGTGCCTGGAGTGACGGGACAGGGGATGGCTACACCTTC	CAWSDGTGDGYTF
.	.	TRBV29-1	TRBJ1-2	TGCAGCGTTGAAGCAGGGAGATCCCCTGGTTACACCTTC	CSVEAGRSPGYTF
.	.	TRBV6-5	TRBJ2-7	TGTGCCAGCAGTTACGACTCATTAAGCTACGAGCAGTACTTC	CASSYDSLSYEQYF
.	.	TRBV6-6	TRBJ2-3	TGTGCCAGCAGCCACCGAGTGGCGGCTAGCACAGATACGCAGTATTTT	CASSHRVAASTDTQYF
TRBD1	.	TRBV9	TRBJ1-2	TGTGCCAGCAGCGTAGATCTGGGACAGGGTCGCTACACCTTC	CASSVDLGQGRYTF
.	.	TRBV7-9	TRBJ2-1	TGTGCCAGCAGCTCACGGGCGGGGTTCAATGAGCAGTTCTTC	CASSSRAGFNEQFF
TRBD2	once	TRBV7-3	TRBJ2-1	TGTGCCAGCAGGAGCTCTTCACTAGCGGGGGGTAATGAGCAGTTCTTC	CASRSSSLAGGNEQFF
TRBD2	.	TRBV9	TRBJ2-3	TGTGCCAGCAGCGCTGGGCCCCAGCGGGAGGCCCGCACAGATACGCAGTATTTT	CASSAGPQREARTDTQYF
TRBD2	.	TRBV20-1	TRBJ2-5	TGCAGTGCTAGAGTGACTAGCGGGGAAGAGACCCAGTACTTC	CSARVTSGEETQYF
TRBD1	once	TRBV27	TRBJ2-6	TGTGCCAGCAGTCGGACAGGGGAGCCTGGGGCCAACGTCCTGACTTTC	CASSRTGEPGANVLTF
TRBD1	.	TRBV5-1	TRBJ1-2	TGCGCCAGCAGCTCCTCCGGGACAGGGTCGCATGGCTACACCTTC	CASSSSGTGSHGYTF
TRBD2	.	TRBV4-3	TRBJ2-7	TGCGCCAGCAGCCATTTAGCGGGGTTGACCTACGAGCAGTACTTC	CASSHLAGLTYEQYF
.	.	TRBV6-2/TRBV6-3	TRBJ2-3	TGTGCCAGCAGCCGCCGGGGGCGGGGCACAGATACGCAGTATTTT	CASSRRGRGTDTQYF
TRBD2	.	TRBV12-3/TRBV12-4	TRBJ2-3	TGTGCCAGCAGTTTAGCGCTCGGTAGCGGGGGCACAGATACGCGGTATTTT	CASSLALGSGGTDTRYF
.	.	TRBV28	TRBJ2-7	TGTGCCACCGACCGAAGTGGGACAACCTACGAGCAGTACTTC	CATDRSGTTYEQYF
.	few	TRBV12-3/TRBV12-4	TRBJ1-2	TGTGCCAGCAGTTTCGAAAGCTATGGCTACACCTTC	CASSFESYGYTF
.	.	TRBV12-5	TRBJ2-1	TGTGCTAGTGGTTTCCCCGGTGCCTACAATGAGCAGTTCTTC	CASGFPGAYNEQFF
TRBD1	.	TRBV29-1	TRBJ2-7	TGCAGCGTTTCCAGGGGGCGCTTACACGAGCAGTACTTC	CSVSRGRLHEQYF